The rows below give T cell receptor beta chains drawn from one sample of a study of blood T cell repertoires in COVID-19. TCRdb keeps only in-frame clones here, not all; method: immunoSEQ multiplex PCR. Of about 370,000 clones listed, around 89% were seen once; the top ten hold 3%. The material sequenced was peripheral blood. These receptors were collected from a woman under 40 with COVID-19, enrolled during active disease. Both conserved end residues are part of each CDR3. A D gene is named only where the DNA matches it firmly. The size field is filled for only some rows; it gives once, few, many or a size class.

DNA | CDR3 | size | J | D | V
TGTGCCAGCAGCGCAACCAGGGTTATGGGCTCTGGAAACACCATATATTTT | CASSATRVMGSGNTIYF | . | TRBJ1-3 | . | TRBV7-6
TGCGCCAGCAGCCTTTTCCAGGGGAGCAATCAGCCCCAGCATTTT | CASSLFQGSNQPQHF | . | TRBJ1-5 | . | TRBV4-3
TGTGCCAGCAGCGTAGGGGCAGGAGGGTACACCGGGGAGCTGTTTTTT | CASSVGAGGYTGELFF | . | TRBJ2-2 | . | TRBV9
TGTGCCAGCAGTTTAGCGGGGAAAGAGACCCAGTACTTC | CASSLAGKETQYF | . | TRBJ2-5 | TRBD2 | TRBV25-1
TGCGCCAGCAGCTCGGGACAGGGGAATTCACCCCTCCACTTT | CASSSGQGNSPLHF | . | TRBJ1-6 | TRBD1 | TRBV5-1
TGTGCCAGCAGAAGAAATCGGGGGGGTAGCTCCTACGAGCAGTACTTC | CASRRNRGGSSYEQYF | once | TRBJ2-7 | TRBD2 | TRBV7-2
TGTGCCAGCAGTTTACCCCAGGACTCTGGAAACACCATATATTTT | CASSLPQDSGNTIYF | . | TRBJ1-3 | . | TRBV28
TGTGCCAGCAGCGGACGGACAGGGGAGGGGGAGCAGTTCTTC | CASSGRTGEGEQFF | . | TRBJ2-1 | TRBD1 | TRBV9
TGTGCCAGCAGCCCGTCAGGGGGCCTCTCCTACAATGAGCAGTTCTTC | CASSPSGGLSYNEQFF | . | TRBJ2-1 | TRBD1 | TRBV3-1/TRBV3-2
TGTGCCAGCAGCCATCCCAGCGGGAGGGGTGACGGGGAGCTGTTTTTT | CASSHPSGRGDGELFF | once | TRBJ2-2 | TRBD2 | TRBV3-1/TRBV3-2
TGCAGCGTTGAGCGGGGAGGTGAGCAGTTCTTC | CSVERGGEQFF | . | TRBJ2-1 | . | TRBV29-1
TGTGCCAGCAGTCCCTCCGGGACAGGGGGCGATTTAATCGGTTCCACTGAAGCTTTCTTT | CASSPSGTGGDLIGSTEAFF | . | TRBJ1-1 | TRBD1 | TRBV28
TGTGCCAGTAGTATAACAGGGGGGTACGAGCAGTACTTC | CASSITGGYEQYF | . | TRBJ2-7 | TRBD1 | TRBV19
TGTGCCAGCAGGACGACAGGGATGCAGCCCCAGCATTTT | CASRTTGMQPQHF | . | TRBJ1-5 | TRBD1 | TRBV6-5
TGTGCCAGCAGTCGGGGGGCGAGGGACACTGAAGCTTTCTTT | CASSRGARDTEAFF | . | TRBJ1-1 | . | TRBV6-4
TGCGCCAGCAGCTTGGAGGGACTTCTAAACGGAAACACCATATATTTT | CASSLEGLLNGNTIYF | . | TRBJ1-3 | . | TRBV5-1
TGTGCCAGCAGCCAAGCTGCTACCTACAATGAGCAGTTCTTC | CASSQAATYNEQFF | . | TRBJ2-1 | . | TRBV14
TGTGCCAGCAGCCAGGGCCCGCAGGGCCTCCAAGAGACCCAGTACTTC | CASSQGPQGLQETQYF | . | TRBJ2-5 | . | TRBV4-2
TGTGCCAGCAGGCAGGGAGGACCAGTTATTGTGCAGTTCTTC | CASRQGGPVIVQFF | . | TRBJ2-1 | . | TRBV2
TGTGCCAGCAGTTATGGGTGGCGTGCGAGCGTTGAAGCTTTCTTT | CASSYGWRASVEAFF | . | TRBJ1-1 | . | TRBV6-2/TRBV6-3
TGTGCCAGCAGCTTCGACGGGGGAGCGGAAAGCACAGATACGCAGTATTTT | CASSFDGGAESTDTQYF | . | TRBJ2-3 | . | TRBV11-3
TGCAGCGTTGCGGGGGAAGGCAATCAGCCCCAGCATTTT | CSVAGEGNQPQHF | . | TRBJ1-5 | . | TRBV29-1
TGTGCCAGCAGTACCACAGGGGGCCTCCACACTGAAGCTTTCTTT | CASSTTGGLHTEAFF | . | TRBJ1-1 | TRBD1 | TRBV27
TGCGTCCCGGGAAGGGAGAATGGGGCCAACGTCCTGACTTTC | CVPGRENGANVLTF | once | TRBJ2-6 | . | TRBV5-4
TGTGCCAGCAGCCTTAGCCTGGACAGGGGTAGCAATCAGCCCCAGCATTTT | CASSLSLDRGSNQPQHF | . | TRBJ1-5 | TRBD1 | TRBV7-2
TGTGCCAGTAGTATGGCGGTTAGAGGCGCCGGGGAGCTGTTTTTT | CASSMAVRGAGELFF | few | TRBJ2-2 | . | TRBV19
TGTGCCAGCAGTAATAGCGGGTACCTCACAGATACGCAGTATTTT | CASSNSGYLTDTQYF | . | TRBJ2-3 | TRBD2 | TRBV28
TGTGCCAGCAGTGCTTCCCAAGGGCGGGCTGATTATGGCTACACCTTC | CASSASQGRADYGYTF | . | TRBJ1-2 | . | TRBV2
TGCAGCGTTGGGCAACTAGCGGGTTCCAAAAACATTCAGTACTTC | CSVGQLAGSKNIQYF | . | TRBJ2-4 | TRBD2 | TRBV29-1